This T cell receptor beta chain was found in a study of T cell responses to AZD1222 COVID-19 vaccine. Study results and limitations: Regions left unmutated in variants are reportedly the target of nearly half of spike-specific TCRs. White British donors predominated, females outnumbered males, and clonal diversity was possibly underestimated.

With 3 bases removed from V and 2 bases from J, the gap between germline ends came to 10 bases. There are 14 residues in the CDR3. Germline values: CDR1 LNHDA, CDR2 SQIVND (reference sequence). On this clone: Its antigen is not known. Different DNA sequences within this sample yield the same CDR3.

Assay: immunoSEQ multiplex PCR; the TCRdb copy retains only in-frame clones and omits some. This sample carries about 95,000 clones, 85% to 90% of them seen once, and the ten largest clones take about 3.7%. The source material was peripheral blood, sampled on day 0 of AZD1222 vaccination. The rearrangement uses TRBV19 and TRBJ1-1, with TRBD1 as a possible D gene (6 bases). This clonotype was obtained from an adult in good health. Written as DNA, the CDR3 is TGTGCCAGTAGTATCCGGACAGTTAACACTGAAGCTTTCTTT. Translation gives CASSIRTVNTEAFF.